Presented here are 27 T cell receptor beta chains from one specimen sequenced in a study of control samples from healthy donors and cancer patients. TCRdb keeps only in-frame clones here, not all; method: immunoSEQ multiplex PCR. The data show some 130,000 clones, around 90% seen once. The specimen was blood. Every receptor here comes from a middle-aged man in good health.

This chain connects TRBV12-3 or TRBV12-4 to TRBJ1-2; D is uncertain. V shed 5 bases and J shed 8 bases, with 15 bases lying between them. The CDR3 length is 13 residues. The CDR3 here is CASSTTPKEGYTF. The CDR3 nucleotides are TGTGCCAGCAGTACGACCCCGAAGGAAGGCTACACCTTC.

This clone showed up just a few times. The chain employs TRBV30 and TRBJ2-7, with 9 bases lining up with TRBD2. The CDR3 extends over 14 amino acids. CDR1 is GTSNPN and CDR2 is SVGIG in the germline V gene (reference sequence). With V trimmed by 5 bases and J by 3 bases, 8 bases remained unmatched. DNA of the CDR3: TGTGCCTGGGCTAGACTAGCGGCGGGCTACGAGCAGTACTTC. Amino acids: CAWARLAAGYEQYF.

V gene TRBV4-1 combines with J gene TRBJ2-7; D is undetermined. V gave up 0 bases and J gave up 6 bases, with 15 bases separating them. CDR3 length equals 15 residues. Germline lookup yields CDR1 MGHRA and CDR2 YSYEKL. CDR3 region: CASSQEGTAIGEQYF. As DNA, the CDR3 is TGCGCCAGCAGCCAAGAGGGCACAGCTATCGGCGAGCAGTACTTC.

This sequence joins TRBV7-8 and TRBJ2-5; 10 nucleotides agree with TRBD2. Trimming removed 2 bases from V and 7 bases from J; junction bases left unmatched: 10. In germline, CDR1 is SGHVS, CDR2 FQNEAQ. The CDR3 runs to 16 residues. CDR3 loop: CASSLISGGAGGTQYF. Written as DNA, the CDR3 is TGTGCCAGCAGCTTAATCAGCGGGGGGGCCGGGGGGACCCAGTACTTC.

The chain joins TRBV30 to TRBJ2-6; D unresolved. The V and J ends lost 0 bases and 1 base respectively, with 4 bases between them. This CDR3 spans 14 amino acids. Germline CDR1 and CDR2: GTSNPN and SVGIG (reference sequence). The CDR3 nucleotides are TGTGCCTGGAGTGTCCGGTCTGGGGCCAACGTCCTGACTTTC. Residues: CAWSVRSGANVLTF.

The chain joins TRBV30 to TRBJ1-5; D ambiguous. V was trimmed by 2 bases and J by 7 bases, leaving 9 bases between them. This CDR3 spans 12 amino acids. Germline V lookup: CDR1 GTSNPN, CDR2 SVGIG (reference sequence). The CDR3 loop is CAWSPAGQPQHF. The CDR3 DNA follows: TGTGCCTGGAGTCCCGCGGGGCAGCCCCAGCATTTT.

The chain uses TRBV6-1 and TRBJ2-4; a weak D match, TRBD2 (5 bases). V lost 2 bases and J 0 bases, leaving 14 bases between the germline ends. This CDR3 spans 17 amino acids. Germline CDR1 reads MNHNS; CDR2 reads SASEGT. The CDR3 region is CASSEWRVRLAKNIQYF. Here the CDR3 DNA reads TGTGCCAGCAGTGAATGGCGGGTCCGTCTAGCCAAAAACATTCAGTACTTC.

The V gene is TRBV5-1, the J gene TRBJ1-2, with 8 nucleotides matching TRBD1. Germline V gene data show CDR1 as SGHRS and CDR2 as YFSETQ. The CDR3 contains 13 residues. Losses at the gene ends were 0 bases for V and 8 bases for J; bases not matched to a gene: 3. CDR3 sequence reads: CASSLGQGRGYTF. In nucleotides, the CDR3 is TGCGCCAGCAGCTTGGGACAGGGGAGGGGCTACACCTTC.

The chain couples TRBV5-4 to TRBJ2-7; D perhaps matches TRBD1 (6 bases). Germline V gene sequence: CDR1 SGHNT, CDR2 YYREEE (reference sequence). Deletions cut 4 bases from V and 0 bases from J, with 11 bases between. The CDR3 length is 14 residues. In DNA form, the CDR3 reads TGTGCCAGCAGCAACCGGGACATCTCCTACGAGCAGTACTTC. It codes for CASSNRDISYEQYF.

This clone was observed once. The J gene is TRBJ1-2, the V gene TRBV9; perhaps TRBD1 as D (6 bases). The CDR3 is 15 residues long. V lost 4 bases to trimming and J lost 4 bases, with 17 bases between them. CDR1 and CDR2 from the germline V gene are SGDLS and YYNGEE. This CDR3 is CASSYSEGVSYGYTF. The CDR3 nucleotides read TGTGCCAGCAGCTATAGCGAGGGGGTAAGCTATGGCTACACCTTC.

The chain links TRBV19 to TRBJ2-1; D is possibly TRBD1 (6 bases). CDR1 and CDR2 from the germline V gene are LNHDA and SQIVND (reference sequence). There are 14 residues in the CDR3. V was pared by 4 bases and J by 4 bases, with 11 bases between. The CDR3 reads CASSKGQRYNEQFF. The CDR3 region has the DNA TGTGCCAGTAGTAAAGGACAGAGATACAATGAGCAGTTCTTC.

J is TRBJ1-4 and V is TRBV5-1, with 7 bases fitting TRBD1. The V and J ends lost 2 bases and 7 bases, in that order; junction bases with no gene match: 5. The CDR3 consists of 14 residues. Germline V gives CDR1 SGHRS, CDR2 YFSETQ. This CDR3 is CASSFRTGVEKLFF. The CDR3 DNA is TGCGCCAGCAGCTTTCGGACAGGTGTTGAAAAACTGTTTTTT.

The genes are TRBV5-1 and TRBJ2-2; D is ambiguous. Germline CDR1 and CDR2: SGHRS and YFSETQ. CDR3 size: 14 residues. The V gene lost 0 bases and the J gene lost 11 bases, with 14 bases spanning the gap. CDR3 DNA sequence: TGCGCCAGCAGCTTGGGAACCGTCGGCGCAGAGCTGTTTTTT. It specifies CASSLGTVGAELFF.

The chain combines TRBV5-1 with TRBJ2-3; 12 bases are shared with TRBD2. Germline trimming cut 4 bases from V and 2 bases from J; bases unmatched to any gene: 2. Per the germline V gene, CDR1 is SGHRS and CDR2 is YFSETQ. The CDR3 extends over 15 amino acids. The chain's CDR3 is CASSLAGGITDTQYF. The CDR3 DNA sequence: TGCGCCAGCAGCCTAGCGGGGGGGATCACAGATACGCAGTATTTT.

The chain recombines TRBV28 with TRBJ2-3, with D tentatively TRBD2 (5 bases). CDR3 size: 15 residues. V dropped 3 bases and J dropped 0 bases, with 10 bases sitting between them. The germline V gene has CDR1 MDHEN and CDR2 SYDVKM. CDR3 loop: CASSFAGLSTDTQYF. The CDR3 DNA follows: TGTGCCAGCAGTTTTGCAGGACTTAGCACAGATACGCAGTATTTT.

The chain carries TRBV29-1 and TRBJ2-3; tentatively, D is TRBD1 or TRBD2 (5 bases each). The CDR3 is 15 amino acids. Trimming left V 5 bases short and J 2 bases short, with 17 bases between. CDR1 is SQVTM, CDR2 ANQGSEA, per germline. CDR3 DNA: TGCAGCGTTTATGGGGCCCGGGAACTCACAGATACGCAGTATTTT. Translated, it gives CSVYGARELTDTQYF.

This chain links TRBV29-1 with TRBJ1-1; 7 nucleotides align to TRBD1. Germline assignment: CDR1 SQVTM and CDR2 ANQGSEA. V shed 5 bases, J shed 4 bases, and the junction held 4 bases outside the gene matches. The CDR3 runs to 12 residues. The CDR3 nucleotides are TGCAGCGTTTTACAGGGGACCACTGAAGCTTTCTTT. This encodes CSVLQGTTEAFF.

The genes are TRBV5-4 and TRBJ1-1; D remains ambiguous. This CDR3 has 14 amino acids. With 0 bases removed from V and 0 bases from J, the gap between germline ends came to 6 bases. Germline CDR1 is SGHNT and CDR2 is YYREEE (reference sequence). CDR3 loop: CASSLGQMNTEAFF. As DNA, the CDR3 is TGTGCCAGCAGCTTGGGACAAATGAACACTGAAGCTTTCTTT.

The rearrangement uses TRBV6-6 and TRBJ2-1; D gene ambiguous. Trimming cost V 0 bases and J 6 bases, with 12 bases left between them. CDR1 is MNHNY and CDR2 is SVGAGI in the germline V gene (reference sequence). This CDR3 region has 15 residues. Here the CDR3 reads CASSYSVALFNEQFF. CDR3 nucleotide sequence: TGTGCCAGCAGTTACTCGGTGGCTCTCTTCAATGAGCAGTTCTTC.

V is TRBV11-2 and J is TRBJ1-6; tentatively, D is TRBD1 (5 bases). The V end was cut by 5 bases, the J end by 6 bases, with 14 bases between. The length of the CDR3 is 15 residues. Germline-derived CDR1 and CDR2 are SGHAT and FQNNGV. The CDR3 nucleotides are TGTGCCAGCAGCCCCGCCGGGGCGTCTAATTCACCCCTCCACTTT. Amino acids: CASSPAGASNSPLHF.

The chain is built from TRBV7-5 and TRBJ2-4. TRBV7-5 corresponds to a pseudogene. The CDR3 has 16 amino acids. Here the CDR3 reads CARSRDGRGGKNIQYF. CDR3 in DNA: TGTGCCAGAAGCCGGGACGGGCGAGGCGGCAAAAACATTCAGTACTTC.

The chain recombines TRBV9 with TRBJ2-1; D tentatively reads TRBD1 or TRBD2 (6 bases each). This CDR3 is 13 amino acids long. Trimming took 3 bases from V and 8 from J, leaving 12 bases between them. In germline, CDR1 is SGDLS, CDR2 YYNGEE. In nucleotides, the CDR3 is TGTGCCAGCAGCGGAGGGGGGATAGATGAGCAGTTCTTC. This sequence encodes CASSGGGIDEQFF.

This chain connects TRBV15 to TRBJ2-7, with D possibly being TRBD2 (6 bases). V was cut by 5 bases and J by 0 bases, with 14 bases left in between. CDR1 and CDR2 from the germline V gene are LNHNV and YYDKDF (reference sequence). The CDR3 is 15 amino acids. The CDR3 spells CATSPRRESSYEQYF. CDR3 DNA sequence: TGTGCCACCAGCCCTCGACGGGAGAGCTCCTACGAGCAGTACTTC.

The chain has TRBV5-1 and TRBJ2-5, with D unresolved. Germline loops: CDR1 SGHRS, CDR2 YFSETQ. Deletions cut 2 bases from V and 4 bases from J, with 3 bases between. The CDR3 consists of 11 residues. CDR3 residues: CASSFGETQYF. CDR3 in DNA: TGCGCCAGCAGCTTTGGAGAGACCCAGTACTTC.

This rearrangement joins TRBV6-5 to TRBJ1-2; 8 bases agree with TRBD1. Germline loops: CDR1 MNHEY, CDR2 SVGAGI. V lost 6 bases to trimming and J lost 4 bases; unmatched junction nucleotides: 10. This CDR3 is 15 amino acids long. Here the CDR3 reads CASSPQGAKGYGYTF. The CDR3 region has the DNA TGTGCCAGCAGCCCCCAGGGGGCGAAGGGCTATGGCTACACCTTC.

V and J are TRBV5-8 and TRBJ1-4; D gene ambiguous. The CDR3 totals 11 residues. Trimming removed 9 bases from V and 8 bases from J, with 11 bases in between. Germline-derived CDR1 and CDR2 are SGHTS and YDEGEE. The CDR3 spells CATREGEKLFF. CDR3 sequence (DNA): TGTGCCACCCGAGAAGGGGAAAAACTGTTTTTT.

The chain joins TRBV4-2 to TRBJ2-1; D ambiguous. Germline loops: CDR1 LGHNA, CDR2 YNFKEQ. The length of the CDR3 is 16 residues. The V gene lost 4 bases and the J gene lost 7 bases, with 20 bases spanning the gap. The CDR3 sequence is CASSPPRQVGSNEQFF. The CDR3 DNA reads TGTGCCAGCAGCCCCCCCCGCCAGGTAGGGTCGAATGAGCAGTTCTTC.